Following are 10 T cell receptor beta chains from one sample sequenced in a study of blood T cell repertoires in COVID-19. Assay used: immunoSEQ multiplex PCR; TCRdb lists only in-frame clones, some missing. The sample gives 200,000 to 250,000 clones, around 81% of which show up once; 2% to 2.5% is in the top ten. Sequenced sample: peripheral blood. These receptors came from a woman aged 60-75 years with acute or convalescent COVID-19.

This chain connects TRBV9 to TRBJ2-1; a possible D gene is TRBD2 (6 bases). The germline V gene encodes CDR1 SGDLS and CDR2 YYNGEE. This CDR3 spans 16 amino acids. Trimming removed 4 bases at V and 7 bases at J, with 21 bases between. DNA of the CDR3: TGTGCCAGCAGCCAGATGGGAAGCGGGTCAAGTAATGAGCAGTTCTTC. This gives the protein CASSQMGSGSSNEQFF.

V usage is TRBV15 and J usage is TRBJ2-7; D not resolved. The length of the CDR3 is 13 residues. V shed 0 bases and J shed 3 bases, with 6 bases lying between them. Per the germline V gene, CDR1 is LNHNV and CDR2 is YYDKDF (reference sequence). The DNA for the CDR3 is TGTGCCACCAGCAGAGATCCAATCTACGAGCAGTACTTC. It specifies CATSRDPIYEQYF.

The chain combines TRBV19 with TRBJ1-2; 7 positions match TRBD1. The V gene's germline CDR1 is LNHDA and CDR2 SQIVND (reference sequence). CDR3 length: 15 amino acids. Trimming at V came to 6 bases and at J to 0 bases, leaving 7 bases not matched to a gene. The CDR3 DNA is TGTGCCAGTAGCCTTACAGGGGCGGCTAACTATGGCTACACCTTC. This gives the protein CASSLTGAANYGYTF.

This chain uses TRBV30 with TRBJ2-7; maybe TRBD2 (5 bases). There are 13 residues in the CDR3. Trimming removed 2 bases at V and 6 bases at J, with 14 bases between. In germline, CDR1 is GTSNPN, CDR2 SVGIG (reference sequence). The CDR3 reads CAWSRRGSFEQYF. CDR3 DNA sequence: TGTGCCTGGAGTCGCCGCGGGTCATTCGAGCAGTACTTC.

J is TRBJ2-7 and V is TRBV7-2, with 7 bases that match TRBD1. Trimming cost V 2 bases and J 4 bases; bases outside gene matches: 2. The CDR3 loop spans 13 amino acids. Germline V lookup: CDR1 SGHTA, CDR2 FQGNSA. For the CDR3, the DNA is TGTGCCAGCAGCTTAACAGGGGTGTACGAGCAGTACTTC. Its protein product is CASSLTGVYEQYF.

This clone occurred a few times. This chain connects TRBV10-3 to TRBJ2-1, with 8 bases lining up with TRBD2. This CDR3 region has 15 residues. V trimming: 0 bases; J trimming: 2 bases; junction bases outside the gene matches: 0. CDR1 and CDR2 from the germline V gene are ENHRY and SYGVKD. The CDR3, as DNA: TGTGCCATCAGTGAGTCCGGGGGGGCCTACAATGAGCAGTTCTTC. Translation gives CAISESGGAYNEQFF.

This chain uses TRBV5-1 with TRBJ2-5, with D possibly being TRBD2 (5 bases). Per germline, CDR1 SGHRS and CDR2 YFSETQ. The CDR3 totals 13 residues. Trimming removed 2 bases from V and 4 bases from J, with 9 bases in between. The CDR3, as DNA: TGCGCCAGCAGCTTCGGGGAAGGAGAGACCCAGTACTTC. Translated, it gives CASSFGEGETQYF.

This chain links TRBV5-1 with TRBJ2-3; unclear D gene. CDR1 is SGHRS, CDR2 YFSETQ, per germline. This CDR3 has 11 residues. The ends were cut back, 3 bases at V and 4 bases at J, with 3 bases in the middle. The CDR3 DNA follows: TGCGCCAGCAGCTCGTCAGATACGCAGTATTTT. Protein product: CASSSSDTQYF.

V gene TRBV24-1 combines with J gene TRBJ2-1; 9 positions match TRBD1. Germline V gives CDR1 KGHDR, CDR2 SFDVKD. The ends lost 4 bases at V and 4 bases at J; junction bases unmatched: 7. This CDR3 is 16 amino acids long. CDR3 sequence reads: CATSDAGTGSYNEQFF. The CDR3 DNA reads as TGTGCCACCAGTGACGCCGGGACAGGGTCATACAATGAGCAGTTCTTC.

The V and J genes are TRBV7-8 and TRBJ1-2; D is unclear. The CDR3 covers 13 residues. Germline values: CDR1 SGHVS, CDR2 FQNEAQ. The V end lost 2 bases, the J end lost 8 bases, and 12 bases lay between the germline ends. The CDR3 DNA is TGTGCCAGCAGCTTATCGGGCGGGGTAGGCTACACCTTC. Protein sequence: CASSLSGGVGYTF. The full variable domain, completed using reference TRBV7-8 and TRBJ1-2, is GAGVSQSPRYKVAKRGQDVALRCDPISGHVSLFWYQQALGQGPEFLTYFQNEAQLDKSGLPSDRFFAERPEGSVSTLKIQRTQQEDSAVYLCASSLSGGVGYTFGSGTRLTVV.